This TCR beta chain was profiled in a study of T cells in Graves' hyperthyroidism and ophthalmopathy. The CDR3 consists of 12 residues. Looked up from germline, CDR1 is SNHLY and CDR2 is FYNNEI. V dropped 6 bases and J dropped 6; count of bases not matched to a gene: 2. Study-wide findings and caveats: Onset of ophthalmopathy came a median around 7.1 months after the model predicted it. Stable hyperthyroidism was told apart from ophthalmopathy by a model built on 13 V-J features.

Researchers took RNA transcripts and amplified the TCR beta CDR3 regions from them. First-round RT-PCR of the TCR CDR3 relied on the HTBI primer set. TCRdb re-analysed the multiplex PCR reads in MiXCR, keeping a single row per CDR3 protein. Of approximately 710,000 distinct CDR3 sequences in the sample, around 15% were seen once. Exclusions: uncontrolled infection, other autoimmune disease, pregnancy, lactation. Diagnoses used clinical symptoms, serum thyroxine and TRAb, thyroid ultrasound and orbital computed tomography. This clonotype was seen many times. Antigen unknown. This receptor was obtained from a man aged 45-65 years with Graves' hyperthyroidism. What was sequenced was blood. The rearrangement links TRBV2 to TRBJ2-7; TRBD1 matches 10 bases. The CDR3 region has the DNA TGTGCCAGCAGGGACAGGGGGTCCGAGCAGTACTTC. It yields the protein CASRDRGSEQYF.